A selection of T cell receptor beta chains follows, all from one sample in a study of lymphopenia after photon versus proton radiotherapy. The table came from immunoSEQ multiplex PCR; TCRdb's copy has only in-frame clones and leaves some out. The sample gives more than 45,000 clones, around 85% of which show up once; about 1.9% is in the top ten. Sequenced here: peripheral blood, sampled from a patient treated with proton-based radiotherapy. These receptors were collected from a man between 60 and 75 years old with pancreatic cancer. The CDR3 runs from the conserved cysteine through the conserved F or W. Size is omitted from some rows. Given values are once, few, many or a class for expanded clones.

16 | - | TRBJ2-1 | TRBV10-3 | CAISVSGTSMYNEQFF
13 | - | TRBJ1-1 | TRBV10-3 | CAIRDRGWAEAFF
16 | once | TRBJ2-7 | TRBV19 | CASSSPTSGATYEQYF
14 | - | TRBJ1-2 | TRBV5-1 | CASSSAGQVGGYTF
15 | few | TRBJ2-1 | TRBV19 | CASRTDRVGYNEQFF
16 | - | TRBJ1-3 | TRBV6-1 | CASSGTNTDGGNTIYF
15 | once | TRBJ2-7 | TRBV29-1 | CSVAQPTGSSYEQYF
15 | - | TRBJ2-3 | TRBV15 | CATSRDWSDTDTQYF
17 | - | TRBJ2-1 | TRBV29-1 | CSVQRTGGLASNNEQFF
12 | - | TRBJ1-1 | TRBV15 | CATSRDLAEAFF
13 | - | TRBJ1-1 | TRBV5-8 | CASSPYLNTEAFF
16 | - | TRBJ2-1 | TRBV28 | CASSILYVAGDNEQFF
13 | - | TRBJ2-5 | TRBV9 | CASSVGAQETQYF
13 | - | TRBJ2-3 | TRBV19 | CASSRQRTDTQYF
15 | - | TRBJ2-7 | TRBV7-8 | CASSLVPGASYEQYF
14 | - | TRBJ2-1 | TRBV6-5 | CASRRLAGGDEQFF
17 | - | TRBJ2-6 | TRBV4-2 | CASSQDSANSGANVLTF
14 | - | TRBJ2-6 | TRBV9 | CASSPGSGANVLTF
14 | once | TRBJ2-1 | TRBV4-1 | CASSQEEGYNEQFF
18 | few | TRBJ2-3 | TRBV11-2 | CASSLGRGLGSDTDTQYF
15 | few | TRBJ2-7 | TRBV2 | CASTKSGTGPLQQYF
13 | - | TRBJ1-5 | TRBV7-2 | CASSPTFFQPQHF
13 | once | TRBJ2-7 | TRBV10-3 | CAIREDVSYEQYF
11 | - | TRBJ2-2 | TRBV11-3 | CASRGAGELFF